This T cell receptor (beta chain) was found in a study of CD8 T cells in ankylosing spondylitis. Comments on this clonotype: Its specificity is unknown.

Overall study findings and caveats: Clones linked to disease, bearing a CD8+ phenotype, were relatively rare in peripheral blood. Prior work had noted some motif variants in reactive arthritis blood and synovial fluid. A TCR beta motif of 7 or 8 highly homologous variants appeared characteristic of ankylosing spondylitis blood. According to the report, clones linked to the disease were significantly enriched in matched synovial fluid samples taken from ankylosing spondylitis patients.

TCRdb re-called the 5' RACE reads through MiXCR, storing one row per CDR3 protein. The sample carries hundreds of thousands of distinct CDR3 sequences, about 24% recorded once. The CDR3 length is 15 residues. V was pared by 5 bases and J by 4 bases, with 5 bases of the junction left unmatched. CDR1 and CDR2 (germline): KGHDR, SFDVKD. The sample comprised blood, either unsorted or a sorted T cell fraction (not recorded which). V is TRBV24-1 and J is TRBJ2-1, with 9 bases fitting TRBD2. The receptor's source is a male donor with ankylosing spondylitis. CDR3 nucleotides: TGTGCCACCAGTGGGGTGACTAGCGGTTACAATGAGCAGTTCTTC. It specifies CATSGVTSGYNEQFF.